This is a list of T cell receptor beta chains from one sample in a study of cytomegalovirus exposure and HLA in healthy donors. Data came from immunoSEQ multiplex PCR; TCRdb stores just in-frame clones and leaves some out. Of approximately 110,000 clones in the sample, more than 60% are singletons; the top ten hold around 4.1%. The specimen was PBMCs. Source of these receptors: a middle-aged woman in good health and CMV-seronegative. The CDR3 runs from the conserved cysteine through the conserved F or W. D genes are given only for firm matches. Size tells how often a clone was seen (once, few, many) or the class of an expanded clone, and some rows leave it out.

many	TRBJ1-2	NA	TRBV6-5	TGTGCCAGCAGTTTTGCGGGAATCAACTATGGCTACACCTTC	CASSFAGINYGYTF
NA	TRBJ2-1	TRBD2	TRBV19	TGTGCCAGTAGTGCGGGAGGCACCCCTGAGCAGTTCTTC	CASSAGGTPEQFF
few	TRBJ2-5	NA	TRBV11-1	TGTGCCAGCAGCTTAATAGGACACCAACAAGAGACCCAGTACTTC	CASSLIGHQQETQYF
NA	TRBJ1-1	TRBD1	TRBV10-1	TGCGCCAGCAGAAGGACAGGGGGCGTGGGGACTGAAGCTTTCTTT	CASRRTGGVGTEAFF
NA	TRBJ1-1	TRBD1	TRBV5-8	TGTGCCAGCAGCTTCGACAGGGCCACTGAAGCTTTCTTT	CASSFDRATEAFF
NA	TRBJ2-7	TRBD2	TRBV9	TGTGCCAGCAGCGCTCACCCCCTGGACGGGGGGTCCTACGAGCAGTACTTC	CASSAHPLDGGSYEQYF
NA	TRBJ2-1	TRBD2	TRBV6-4	TGTGCCAGCAGTGACTGGGGGACTAGTAGGTATGAGCAGTTCTTC	CASSDWGTSRYEQFF
NA	TRBJ2-3	NA	TRBV6-4	TGTGCCAGCAGTGACTCGGACTGGCCAGATACGCAGTATTTT	CASSDSDWPDTQYF
NA	TRBJ2-1	TRBD1	TRBV10-3	TGTGCCATCAGCCGACTGGGACAGACAGACTACAATGAGCAGTTCTTC	CAISRLGQTDYNEQFF
NA	TRBJ2-4	NA	TRBV5-8	TGTGCCAGCAGCCCCCTAGCCAAAAACATTCAGTACTTC	CASSPLAKNIQYF
NA	TRBJ2-2	NA	TRBV7-9	TGTGCCAGCAGCTTAGGTCCCCTAGAGGCCGGGGAGCTGTTTTTT	CASSLGPLEAGELFF
NA	TRBJ2-5	TRBD2	TRBV4-3	TGCGCCAGCAGCCAAGATTTGTACTCTAGCGGGAGGGCGGGAGAGACCCAGTACTTC	CASSQDLYSSGRAGETQYF
few	TRBJ2-3	TRBD2	TRBV7-8	TGTGCCAGCAGCCTTAGCGGGGGGGACACAGATACGCAGTATTTT	CASSLSGGDTDTQYF
NA	TRBJ1-2	TRBD1	TRBV6-5	TGTGCCAGCAGTACAAGGACAGGACGCTATGGCTACACCTTC	CASSTRTGRYGYTF
once	TRBJ2-3	TRBD1	TRBV7-2	TGTGCCAGCAGCTTAGACAGGGGGAGCACAGATACGCAGTATTTT	CASSLDRGSTDTQYF
NA	TRBJ2-2	TRBD2	TRBV7-6	TGTGCCAGCAGCTTAGCGGGACTAGGGGCCACCGGGGAGCTGTTTTTT	CASSLAGLGATGELFF
once	TRBJ2-3	NA	TRBV7-9	TGTGCCAGCAGCCCCCTAGCGCAGAGCACAGATACGCAGTATTTT	CASSPLAQSTDTQYF
NA	TRBJ2-5	NA	TRBV9	TGTGCCAGCAGCGTAGGCATAAGAGGGTCCGGGGAGACCCAGTACTTC	CASSVGIRGSGETQYF
once	TRBJ2-7	TRBD1	TRBV6-5	TGTGCCAGCAGTTTTCGACGGGACAGGGGTGGCGAGCAGTACTTC	CASSFRRDRGGEQYF
NA	TRBJ2-1	TRBD2	TRBV5-4	TGTGCCAGCAGCAATCCGGGACTAGGGTTACTCGATGAGCAGTTCTTC	CASSNPGLGLLDEQFF
once	TRBJ2-3	TRBD1	TRBV7-2	TGTGCCAGCAGCTCCCCGCTTTACCAGGGGGCAGGTGGCACAGATACGCAGTATTTT	CASSSPLYQGAGGTDTQYF
NA	TRBJ2-1	TRBD2	TRBV6-5	TGTGCCGTTAGCGGGAGATTAAACAATGAGCAGTTCTTC	CAVSGRLNNEQFF
NA	TRBJ2-3	NA	TRBV4-2	TGTGCCAGCAGGGGGGGGCCGGTACAAGATACGCAGTATTTT	CASRGGPVQDTQYF
few	TRBJ2-4	TRBD2	TRBV4-2	TGTGCCAGCAGCCAAGATGGCGGGAGGCCCAAAAACATTCAGTACTTC	CASSQDGGRPKNIQYF
NA	TRBJ1-2	NA	TRBV2	TGTGCCAGCGTCCTCGAGGGCACCCGTTATGGCTACACCTTC	CASVLEGTRYGYTF
NA	TRBJ2-1	NA	TRBV13	TGTGCCAGCAGCCCCAGGGCGGGGCCCTACAATGAGCAGTTCTTC	CASSPRAGPYNEQFF
NA	TRBJ2-1	TRBD2	TRBV28	TGTGCCAGCAGTGGGCATAGCGGGAGCTCCTACAATGAGCAGTTCTTC	CASSGHSGSSYNEQFF